These T cell receptor beta chains were read from a single sample in a study of early T cells in non-severe SARS-CoV-2 infection. Each CDR3 protein gets one entry after TCRdb re-called the 5' RACE reads with MiXCR. The sample lists approximately 97,000 distinct CDR3 sequences, approximately 10% occurring once. The sequenced sample was whole blood, obtained at baseline. Receptor source: an adult who was a healthcare worker with PCR-confirmed SARS-CoV-2 infection or an uninfected control (not recorded which). The CDR3 runs from the conserved cysteine through the conserved F or W. The D gene is left open where the match is weak. Expanded clones are given a class, and other clones once, few, many or no size at all.

TRBJ1-1 NA NA TRBV10-2 TGCGCCAGCAGTATCAGGGAACAGAACACTGAAGCTTTCTTT CASSIREQNTEAFF
TRBJ2-3 NA NA TRBV7-3 TGTGCCAGCAGCCTACTCCTAGGGGGTACGCAGTATTTT CASSLLLGGTQYF
TRBJ2-2 NA TRBD1 TRBV28 TGTGCCGCCGGGACAGGGCTAACCGGGGAGCTGTTTTTT CAAGTGLTGELFF
TRBJ2-3 NA TRBD2 TRBV6-2/TRBV6-3 TGTGCCAGCAGTTACTCGCCCGGGACTAGCGTGGCAGATACGCAGTATTTT CASSYSPGTSVADTQYF
TRBJ2-7 few TRBD2 TRBV6-1 TGTGCCAGCAGTGATTCTAGCGGGGGGGCCTACGAGCAGTACTTC CASSDSSGGAYEQYF
TRBJ2-2 few TRBD2 TRBV5-1 TGCGCCAGCATCCTAGCGGGAGATGGGACCGGGGAGCTGTTTTTT CASILAGDGTGELFF
TRBJ1-1 NA TRBD1 TRBV7-2 TGTGCCAGCAGCTACCGACAGGGGGCAGGTACTGAAGCTTTCTTT CASSYRQGAGTEAFF
TRBJ1-6 few NA TRBV2 TGTGCCAGCAGGGGATTGGCAGGGGATAATTCACCCCTCCACTTT CASRGLAGDNSPLHF
TRBJ2-7 few NA TRBV20-1 TGCAGTGCTAGAGACGGAGCCTACGAGCAGTACTTC CSARDGAYEQYF
TRBJ2-5 many TRBD2 TRBV20-1 TGCAGTGCTAGCCGCCCCAAGGTCCTAGCGGGGGGGCAAGAGACCCAGTACTTC CSASRPKVLAGGQETQYF
TRBJ2-1 NA NA TRBV29-1 TGCAGCGTTGTAGGGTTGGTGTTCAATGAGCAGTTCTTC CSVVGLVFNEQFF
TRBJ1-1 NA NA TRBV6-2/TRBV6-3 TGTGCCAGCAGTTACGCGAGGGTTTTGGTGACTGAAGCTTTCTTT CASSYARVLVTEAFF
TRBJ2-1 many NA TRBV5-1 TGCGCCAGCAGCAACCCCAGTGGGTCGAGCTCCTACAATGAGCAGTTCTTC CASSNPSGSSSYNEQFF
TRBJ2-7 few NA TRBV28 TGTGCCAGCAGTTTGGGGCATTACGAGCAGTACTTC CASSLGHYEQYF
TRBJ2-7 once NA TRBV5-5 TGTGCCAGCAGCTTCGGAGCCTACGAGCAGTACTTC CASSFGAYEQYF
TRBJ2-3 NA TRBD2 TRBV9 TGTGCCAGCAGCTATCTTAGCGGGAGCGGGACAGATACGCAGTATTTT CASSYLSGSGTDTQYF
TRBJ2-6 few NA TRBV6-6 TGTGCCAGCAGTTACTGGGACAAAAGCTCTGGGGCCAACGTCCTGACTTTC CASSYWDKSSGANVLTF
TRBJ2-2 many TRBD1 TRBV27 TGTGCCAGCAGTTTGTCCCCCGGGACAGGGGATCCCGGGGAGCTGTTTTTT CASSLSPGTGDPGELFF
TRBJ1-1 NA NA TRBV20-1 TGCAGTGCTTGGACAGACACTGAAGCTTTCTTT CSAWTDTEAFF
TRBJ1-2 few TRBD1 TRBV27 TGTGCCAGCAGTTTATATCCACAGGGGGCTTCTAGGTATGGCTACACCTTC CASSLYPQGASRYGYTF
TRBJ1-1 many NA TRBV2 TGTGCCAGCAGGAGGGTCCTGACTGAAGCTTTCTTT CASRRVLTEAFF
TRBJ1-1 many NA TRBV3-1 TGTGCCAGCAGCCAAGAACCGCAAGTTGGCAGGGAAGCTTTCTTT CASSQEPQVGREAFF
TRBJ1-1 NA NA TRBV29-1 TGCAGCGTTGAAGGGTCCGGGCGAGCTTTCTTT CSVEGSGRAFF
TRBJ1-2 NA NA TRBV5-1 TGCGCCAGCAGCGACACCACTAACTATGGCTACACCTTC CASSDTTNYGYTF
TRBJ2-1 many NA TRBV19 TGTGCCAGTAGTATGGGGTGGAATGAGCAGTTCTTC CASSMGWNEQFF
TRBJ1-5 few TRBD1 TRBV12-3/TRBV12-4 TGTGCCAGCAGTCCACAGGGGGCTAATAGCAATCAGCCCCAGCATTTT CASSPQGANSNQPQHF
TRBJ2-7 few NA TRBV5-5 TGTGCCAGCAGCGACCACGAGCAGTACTTC CASSDHEQYF
TRBJ1-1 NA TRBD1 TRBV6-5 TGTGCCAGCAGCCAGGGGGACAGGGGCATGAACACTGAAGCTTTCTTT CASSQGDRGMNTEAFF
TRBJ2-5 many NA TRBV19 TGTGCCAGTAGTGTTACCGGGAAACAAGAGACCCAGTACTTC CASSVTGKQETQYF
TRBJ2-3 NA TRBD2 TRBV7-8 TGTGCCAGCAGCCCATGGACTAGCGGGGGGGTAAATACGCAGTATTTT CASSPWTSGGVNTQYF
TRBJ1-4 NA NA TRBV6-5 TGTGCCAGCAGTCTCTCCAGGGGACCGGTTGAAAAACTGTTTTTT CASSLSRGPVEKLFF
TRBJ2-5 few TRBD2 TRBV6-1 TGTGCCAGCAGTGAAGCTTCACTAGCGGGAGGGAAGGAGACCCAGTACTTC CASSEASLAGGKETQYF
TRBJ2-7 NA TRBD1 TRBV5-1 TGCGCCAGCAGCTTGCGCCAGGGGGTCGACGAGCAGTACTTC CASSLRQGVDEQYF
TRBJ1-2 NA NA TRBV6-5 TGTGCCAGCAGTTCACCGGGCCTACAGGAAGGCTACACCTTC CASSSPGLQEGYTF
TRBJ2-6 NA NA TRBV24-1 TGTGCCACCAGTGGTCAGGGTTCTGGGGCCAACGTCCTGACTTTC CATSGQGSGANVLTF
TRBJ2-1 NA TRBD1 TRBV20-1 TGCAGTGCCGTCCGGACAGGGATCGTTTACAATGAGCAGTTCTTC CSAVRTGIVYNEQFF
TRBJ1-1 NA TRBD1 TRBV7-3 TGTGCCAGCAGCTCGGGACAGCCGGGGAACACTGAAGCTTTCTTT CASSSGQPGNTEAFF